The T cell receptor (beta chain) under discussion was sequenced for a study of PD-1 blockade in classical Hodgkin lymphoma. Turning to the study itself: Nivolumab 3 mg/kg was given intravenously every 2 weeks.

This clone showed up just once. As yet, its antigen is unknown. Germline V CDR1 and CDR2: MNHEY, SVGAGI. V lost 4 bases and J 4 bases, leaving 13 bases between the germline ends. CDR3 length: 14 residues. Sequencing was performed with immunoSEQ multiplex PCR; in TCRdb, only in-frame clones are kept and a portion is missing. The sample records some 35,000 clones, approximately 92% being singletons. With no exception, relapse followed autologous stem cell transplantation in all patients, and brentuximab vedotin exposure varied. Magnetic depletion of unwanted cells isolated CD4+ T cells from thawed PBMCs. Notes on the study in general: Newly diagnosed patients were said to have less baseline TCR diversity than healthy donors did.

The TCR originated in a human donor with classical Hodgkin lymphoma. This chain joins TRBV6-5 and TRBJ1-2; D may be TRBD1 (5 bases). The source material was CD4+ T cells from blood, sampled at baseline. CDR3 nucleotides: TGTGCCAGCAGTTTCTCGGGACGGCGCTATGGCTACACCTTC. It yields the protein CASSFSGRRYGYTF.